This TCR beta chain was retrieved from a study of blood T cells in healthy people across ages. V was cut by 1 base and J by 8 bases, with 17 bases left in between. The germline gives CDR1 SEHNR, CDR2 FQNEAQ (reference sequence). The CDR3 contains 15 residues. This clonotype was seen repeatedly, ten times or more. What it recognizes is unknown. Combining a sample-barcoded 5' primer with a J-beta primer mix, a second PCR ran for roughly 6 to 12 cycles. TCRdb recomputed calls from the 5' RACE reads with MiXCR, one row per CDR3 protein. The table records 650,000 or so distinct CDR3 sequences, over 40% of them present only once. Broader study findings: Higher diversity and more naive CD4+ cells were features of long-lived donors, compared to aged donors.

Sample: blood. This TCR was recovered from an elderly woman in good health. This chain joins TRBV7-9 and TRBJ1-2; D is undetermined. CDR3 in DNA: TGTGCCAGCAGCTTAGGGCCTGGGGTTACGTACGGCTACACCTTC. As protein: CASSLGPGVTYGYTF.